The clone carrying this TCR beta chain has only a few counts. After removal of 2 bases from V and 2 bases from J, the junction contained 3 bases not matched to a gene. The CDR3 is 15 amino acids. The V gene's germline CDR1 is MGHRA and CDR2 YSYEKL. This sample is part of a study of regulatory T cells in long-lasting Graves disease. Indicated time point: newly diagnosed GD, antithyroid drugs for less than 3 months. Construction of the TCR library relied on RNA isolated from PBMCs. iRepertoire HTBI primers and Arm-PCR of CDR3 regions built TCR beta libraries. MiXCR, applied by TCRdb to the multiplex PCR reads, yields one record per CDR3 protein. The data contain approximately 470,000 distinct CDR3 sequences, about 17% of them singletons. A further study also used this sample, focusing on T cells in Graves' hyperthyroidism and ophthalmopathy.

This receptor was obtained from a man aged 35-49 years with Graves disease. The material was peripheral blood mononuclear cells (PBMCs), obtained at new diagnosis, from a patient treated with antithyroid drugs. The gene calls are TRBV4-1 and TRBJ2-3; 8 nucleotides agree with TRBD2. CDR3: CASSQSGRTTDTQYF. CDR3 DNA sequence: TGCGCCAGCAGCCAAAGCGGGAGAACCACAGATACGCAGTATTTT.